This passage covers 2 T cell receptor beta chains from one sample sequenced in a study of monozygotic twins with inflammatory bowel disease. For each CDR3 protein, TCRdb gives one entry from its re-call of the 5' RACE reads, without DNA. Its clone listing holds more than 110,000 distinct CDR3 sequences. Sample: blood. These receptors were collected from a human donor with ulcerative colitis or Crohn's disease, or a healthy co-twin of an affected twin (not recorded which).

The CDR3 loop reads CSARDRGTDGYTF. V usage is TRBV20-1 and J usage is TRBJ1-2. CDR3 length equals 13 residues. Germline V CDR1 and CDR2: DFQATT, SNEGSKA (reference sequence).

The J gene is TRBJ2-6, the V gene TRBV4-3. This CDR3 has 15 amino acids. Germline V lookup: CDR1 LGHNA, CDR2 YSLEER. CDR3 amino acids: CASSQDQGIANVLTF.